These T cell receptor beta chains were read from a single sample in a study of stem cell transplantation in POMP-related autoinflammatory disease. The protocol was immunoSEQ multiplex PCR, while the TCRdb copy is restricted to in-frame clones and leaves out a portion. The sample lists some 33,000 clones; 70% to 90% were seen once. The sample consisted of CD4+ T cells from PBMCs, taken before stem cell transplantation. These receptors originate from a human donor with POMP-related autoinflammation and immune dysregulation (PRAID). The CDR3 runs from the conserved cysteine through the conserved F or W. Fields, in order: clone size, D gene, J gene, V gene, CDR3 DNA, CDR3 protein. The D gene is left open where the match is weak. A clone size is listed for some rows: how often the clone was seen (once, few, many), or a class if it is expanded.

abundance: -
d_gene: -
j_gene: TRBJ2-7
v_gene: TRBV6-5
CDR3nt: TGTGCCAGCAGCCGGATCATCTCCTACGAGCAGTACTTC
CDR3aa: CASSRIISYEQYF

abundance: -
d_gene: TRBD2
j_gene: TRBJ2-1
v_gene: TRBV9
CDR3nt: TGTGCCAGCAGCGTAGCTACTCCTACTACTAGCGGGAGATTCCATGAGCAGTTCTTC
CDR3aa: CASSVATPTTSGRFHEQFF

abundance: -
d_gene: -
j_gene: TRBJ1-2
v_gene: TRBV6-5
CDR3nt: TGTGCCAGCAGTATTAACAGGTTATACGATGGCTACACCTTC
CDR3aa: CASSINRLYDGYTF

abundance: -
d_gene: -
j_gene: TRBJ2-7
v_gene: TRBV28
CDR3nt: TGTGCCAGCAGTTTTTCAGGTAGCTACGAGCAGTACTTC
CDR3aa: CASSFSGSYEQYF

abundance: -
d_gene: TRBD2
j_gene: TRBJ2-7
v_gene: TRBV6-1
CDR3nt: TGTGCCAGCAGTCCCCTCCGGGGAGGGTGGAACGAGCAGTACTTC
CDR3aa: CASSPLRGGWNEQYF

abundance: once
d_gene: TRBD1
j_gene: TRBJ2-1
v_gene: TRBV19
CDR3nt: TGTGCCAGTAGTGATCTACAGGGGGGTAATGAGCAGTTCTTC
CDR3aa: CASSDLQGGNEQFF

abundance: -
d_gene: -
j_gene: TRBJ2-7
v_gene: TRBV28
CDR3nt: TGTGCCAGCAGTTTTGGGGGGGCCCCCACCTCGAGCTCCTACGAGCAGTACTTC
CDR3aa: CASSFGGAPTSSSYEQYF

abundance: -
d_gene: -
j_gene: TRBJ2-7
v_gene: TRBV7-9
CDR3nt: TGTGCCAGCAGCTTAGCGGCAGGCGTATCCTACGAGCAGTACTTC
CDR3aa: CASSLAAGVSYEQYF

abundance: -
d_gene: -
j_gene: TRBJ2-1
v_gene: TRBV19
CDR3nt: TGTGCCAGTAGTCTGTGGGGTGGGGGGACAGCATCCTACAATGAGCAGTTCTTC
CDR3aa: CASSLWGGGTASYNEQFF

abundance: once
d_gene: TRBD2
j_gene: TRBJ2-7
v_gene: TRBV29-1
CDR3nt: TGCAGCACCGGGACTAGCGGCTACGAGCAGTACTTC
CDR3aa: CSTGTSGYEQYF

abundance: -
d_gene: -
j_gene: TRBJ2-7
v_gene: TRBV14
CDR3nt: TGTGCCAGCAGCCAAGTTGCCACAAGGGCCGAGCAGTACTTC
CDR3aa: CASSQVATRAEQYF

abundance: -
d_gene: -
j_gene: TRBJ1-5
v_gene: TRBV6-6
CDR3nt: TGTGCCAGCAGTTCTCCAGACCTTAGCAATCAGCCCCAGCATTTT
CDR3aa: CASSSPDLSNQPQHF

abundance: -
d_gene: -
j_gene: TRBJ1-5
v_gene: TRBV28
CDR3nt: TGTGCCAGCAGCCTAACCGGGACGGATGATCAGCCCCAGCATTTT
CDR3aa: CASSLTGTDDQPQHF

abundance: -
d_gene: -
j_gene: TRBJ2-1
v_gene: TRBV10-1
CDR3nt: TGCGCCAGCAGTGAGTTCGGGAATGAGCAGTTCTTC
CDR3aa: CASSEFGNEQFF

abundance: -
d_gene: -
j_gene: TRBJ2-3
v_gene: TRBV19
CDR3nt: TGTGCCAGTAGTATAGACCCTTTCACAGATACGCAGTATTTT
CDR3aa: CASSIDPFTDTQYF

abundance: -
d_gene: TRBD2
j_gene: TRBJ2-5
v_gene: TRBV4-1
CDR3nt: TGCGCCAGCAGCCCTGGACTAGCGGGAGTCGAGACCCAGTACTTC
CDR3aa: CASSPGLAGVETQYF